This T cell receptor (beta chain) comes out of a study of identical twins. Unique molecular identifiers were present on the cDNA, which also gained a universal primer site by template switching. MiXCR, applied by TCRdb to the 5' RACE reads, yields one record per CDR3 protein. This table has fewer than 450,000 distinct CDR3 sequences, approximately 8.7% appearing once. Points on this clonotype: Its antigen is not identified.

Points from the study as a whole: Conclusions were drawn cross-sectionally by statistical analysis, without following the same donors.

This CDR3 has 15 residues. V gave up 7 bases and J gave up 5 bases, with 20 bases separating them. Germline CDR1 is SNHLY and CDR2 is FYNNEI. Sequencing input: naive T cells sorted from blood. The clonotype originates from a woman aged 45-65 years in good health. The chain uses TRBV2 and TRBJ2-5; maybe TRBD2 (6 bases). CDR3 in DNA: TGTGCCAGCAACCACGGGACCGGAGGGTTGGAGACCCAGTACTTC. This translates into CASNHGTGGLETQYF.